These 14 T cell receptor beta chains were sequenced from one sample in a study of blood T cell repertoires in COVID-19. Method: immunoSEQ multiplex PCR; TCRdb's copy keeps in-frame clones and lacks some. The sample has about 250,000 clones, roughly 83% seen once. Sequencing used peripheral blood. These receptor sequences come from a man older than 75 with acute or convalescent COVID-19.

The chain carries TRBV3-1 (or the pseudogene TRBV3-2) and TRBJ1-6, with TRBD1 matching over 7 bases. CDR3 length: 15 residues. Germline-derived CDR1 and CDR2 are LGHDT and YNNKEL (reference sequence). V lost 1 base, J lost 10 bases, and 7 bases stayed unmatched. This chain's CDR3 is CASSQGTGVVSPLHF. The CDR3, as DNA: TGTGCCAGCAGCCAAGGAACAGGGGTTGTATCACCCCTCCACTTT.

This chain uses TRBV5-6 with TRBJ2-2, with TRBD2 matching over 10 bases. This CDR3 region has 17 residues. The J segment lost 4 bases and the V segment lost 0 bases, leaving 6 bases of the junction unmatched. The germline gives CDR1 SGHDT, CDR2 YYEEEE. This chain's CDR3 is CASSLGLAGEITGELFF. The CDR3 DNA sequence: TGTGCCAGCAGCTTGGGTCTAGCGGGAGAGATCACCGGGGAGCTGTTTTTT.

This clone was observed a handful of times. The rearrangement uses TRBV5-1 and TRBJ1-3, with D maybe TRBD1 (5 bases). There are 16 residues in the CDR3. The ends were cut back, 0 bases at V and 3 bases at J, with 13 bases in the middle. CDR1 SGHRS and CDR2 YFSETQ come from the germline V gene. CDR3 coding DNA: TGCGCCAGCAGCTTGGCCCCGGGGGGGTTTGGAAACACCATATATTTT. Translation gives CASSLAPGGFGNTIYF.

DNA of the CDR3: TGCAGCGTTGAAGAGGGGCGGGGCCGGAGTGGCTACACCTTC. This sequence encodes CSVEEGRGRSGYTF. The chain links TRBV29-1 to TRBJ1-2; weak D call: TRBD1 (5 bases). This CDR3 region has 14 residues. The germline gives CDR1 SQVTM, CDR2 ANQGSEA. V was trimmed by 0 bases and J by 7 bases, leaving 15 bases between them.

The sample holds a few counts of this clone. The chain uses TRBV2 and TRBJ2-3; D not certain. The length of the CDR3 is 12 residues. Germline V gene sequence: CDR1 SNHLY, CDR2 FYNNEI. The V and J ends lost 7 bases and 0 bases respectively, with 5 bases between them. The CDR3 sequence: CASTSSTDTQYF. Here the CDR3 DNA reads TGTGCCAGCACAAGCAGCACAGATACGCAGTATTTT.

The chain carries TRBV6-2 or TRBV6-3 and TRBJ2-1; 10 positions agree with TRBD2. The germline gives CDR1 MNHEY, CDR2 SVGEGT. This CDR3 region has 15 residues. The J segment lost 9 bases and the V segment lost 3 bases, leaving 8 bases of the junction unmatched. DNA for the CDR3: TGTGCCAGCAGTTATAGGGCTAGCGGGAGTAGTGAGCAGTTCTTC. This codes for CASSYRASGSSEQFF.

The J gene is TRBJ2-3, the V gene TRBV7-6, with D maybe TRBD1 (5 bases). Trimming left V 0 bases short and J 6 bases short, with 13 bases between. The germline V gene encodes CDR1 SGHVS and CDR2 FNYEAQ. The CDR3 runs 15 residues. CDR3 in DNA: TGTGCCAGCAGCTTAGCATGGCAGGGTCCCGATACGCAGTATTTT. It codes for CASSLAWQGPDTQYF.

This clone has only a few counts. V is TRBV5-1 and J is TRBJ2-1, with no clear D. This CDR3 contains 14 residues. From germline, CDR1 is SGHRS and CDR2 YFSETQ. Trimming took 4 bases from V and 8 from J, leaving 16 bases between them. As DNA, the CDR3 is TGCGCCAGCAGCCAGTCCTCTAGGTCTCATGAGCAGTTCTTC. It translates to CASSQSSRSHEQFF.

The gene calls are TRBV5-5 and TRBJ1-4; D remains ambiguous. Trimming shortened V by 0 bases and J by 2 bases, and 11 bases separated the two germline ends. Per germline, CDR1 SGHKS and CDR2 YYEKEE (reference sequence). The CDR3 has 16 amino acids. In DNA, the CDR3 is TGTGCCAGCAGCTTGGGGCCAGGAACGACTAATGAAAAACTGTTTTTT. Its protein is CASSLGPGTTNEKLFF.

The CDR3 bases are TGTGCCAGCAGCTTGGCCAGTGGAAACACCATATATTTT. Translating gives CASSLASGNTIYF. The V call is TRBV5-6, the J call TRBJ1-3, with unresolved D. V was pared by 0 bases and J by 3 bases, with 4 bases between. This CDR3 comprises 13 residues. CDR1 is SGHDT, CDR2 YYEEEE, per germline.

V usage is TRBV6-6 and J usage is TRBJ2-2; 12 bases align to TRBD2. The CDR3 length is 16 residues. CDR1 and CDR2 from the germline V gene are MNHNY and SVGAGI (reference sequence). V lost 5 bases and J lost 7; bases outside the gene matches: 8. CDR3 region: CASSATSGRTGGELFF. The CDR3 region has the DNA TGTGCCAGCAGTGCGACTAGCGGGAGAACGGGCGGGGAGCTGTTTTTT.

V gene TRBV24-1 combines with J gene TRBJ1-4, with 10 bases aligning to TRBD1. The CDR3 has 16 amino acids. Germline-derived CDR1 and CDR2 are KGHDR and SFDVKD. After removal of 2 bases from V and 4 bases from J, the junction contained 3 bases not matched to a gene. CDR3: CATSDSGQGGNEKLFF. The CDR3 region has the DNA TGTGCCACCAGTGATTCCGGACAGGGGGGTAATGAAAAACTGTTTTTT.

This chain links TRBV6-5 with TRBJ2-5; 9 nucleotides line up with TRBD1. The CDR3 has 14 residues. Trimming at V came to 8 bases and at J to 5 bases, leaving 9 bases not matched to a gene. Looked up from germline, CDR1 is MNHEY and CDR2 is SVGAGI. CDR3 in amino acids: CASGRDRVTETQYF. The CDR3 coding sequence is TGTGCCAGCGGCCGGGACAGGGTGACGGAGACCCAGTACTTC.

This clone was recorded once. V usage is TRBV28 and J usage is TRBJ2-1; 12 nucleotides align to TRBD2. The CDR3 is 15 amino acids. CDR1 and CDR2 (germline): MDHEN, SYDVKM. V shed 4 bases and J 6 bases; nucleotides not matched to a gene: 4. As DNA, the CDR3 is TGTGCCAGCAGTTCACCGGGACTAGCGGGCAATGAGCAGTTCTTC. Amino acids: CASSSPGLAGNEQFF.